The next 24 T cell receptor beta chains were all read from a single sample in a study of beta chain features in type 1 diabetes. The entirety of the isolated RNA underwent reverse transcription, so expressed TCRB transcripts were sequenced. The assay was immunoSEQ multiplex PCR, and TCRdb's table has in-frame clones only and misses some. The table has about 350,000 clones, roughly 21% seen once. Sequencing was done on a sample of naive CD4+ T cells from blood. The receptors originated from a woman younger than 35 in good health.

This sequence joins TRBV5-6 and TRBJ2-1; 15 bases map to TRBD2. Per germline, CDR1 SGHDT and CDR2 YYEEEE. V lost 5 bases to trimming and J lost 3 bases; unmatched junction nucleotides: 9. This CDR3 comprises 18 residues. CDR3 residues: CASRPGLAGGQGYNEQFF. The CDR3 DNA follows: TGTGCCAGCAGGCCGGGACTAGCGGGAGGCCAAGGCTACAATGAGCAGTTCTTC.

The rearrangement joins TRBV25-1 to TRBJ2-7, with TRBD1 matching over 10 bases. Germline CDR1 reads MGHDK; CDR2 reads SYGVNS. Trimming at V came to 4 bases and at J to 7 bases, leaving 7 bases not matched to a gene. CDR3 length equals 14 residues. CDR3 sequence (DNA): TGTGCCAGCAGTGTTGCCGGGACAGGGGTTGAGCAGTACTTC. Its protein product is CASSVAGTGVEQYF.

This clone was observed a few times. The V call is TRBV30, the J call TRBJ1-2; D not resolved. In germline, CDR1 is GTSNPN, CDR2 SVGIG (reference sequence). The CDR3 length is 12 residues. V lost 0 bases, J lost 4 bases, and 6 bases lay in between. The CDR3: CAWSVQSYGYTF. Here the CDR3 DNA reads TGTGCCTGGAGTGTACAATCCTATGGCTACACCTTC.

The rearrangement joins TRBV10-3 to TRBJ2-1, with TRBD2 identical over 10 bases. V shed 6 bases and J 7 bases; nucleotides not matched to a gene: 3. Germline loops: CDR1 ENHRY, CDR2 SYGVKD. The CDR3 has 13 residues. The CDR3 DNA sequence: TGTGCCATCAGGGCTAGCGGGGGAAATGAGCAGTTCTTC. It codes for CAIRASGGNEQFF.

This chain joins TRBV29-1 and TRBJ2-7, with TRBD2 identical over 8 bases. The V gene end was trimmed by 0 bases and the J gene end by 7 bases; junction bases not matched to a gene: 14. CDR1 is SQVTM, CDR2 ANQGSEA, per germline. The CDR3 totals 16 residues. The CDR3 loop reads CSVEEWGPGGAGEQYF. The CDR3 region has the DNA TGCAGCGTTGAAGAGTGGGGGCCCGGGGGGGCTGGTGAGCAGTACTTC.

This clone is a singleton in its sample. V gene TRBV6-6 combines with J gene TRBJ1-1; 7 bases align to TRBD1. CDR3 length equals 13 residues. Germline-derived CDR1 and CDR2 are MNHNY and SVGAGI (reference sequence). V was clipped by 8 bases and J by 3 bases; unmatched bases: 6. This chain's CDR3 is CASARQGYTEAFF. CDR3 in DNA: TGTGCCAGCGCACGACAGGGCTACACTGAAGCTTTCTTT.

This clone was picked up a small number of times. The rearrangement links TRBV19 to TRBJ2-7; D is ambiguous. CDR1 LNHDA and CDR2 SQIVND come from the germline V gene (reference sequence). The CDR3 is 15 residues long. V was shortened by 3 bases and J by 2 bases, with 14 bases between the two germline ends. CDR3 protein: CASSISPRVTYEQYF. In nucleotides, the CDR3 is TGTGCCAGTAGTATCTCCCCACGGGTAACCTACGAGCAGTACTTC.

This clone was counted between two and nine times. This chain uses TRBV30 with TRBJ1-6; weak D call: TRBD1 (6 bases). Deletions cut 3 bases from V and 5 bases from J, with 11 bases between. The CDR3 is 14 residues long. CDR1 and CDR2 (germline): GTSNPN, SVGIG (reference sequence). In nucleotides, the CDR3 is TGTGCCTGGAGACTAACAGGGAATAATTCACCCCTCCACTTT. This sequence encodes CAWRLTGNNSPLHF. The whole variable domain, remainder taken from reference TRBV30 and TRBJ1-6, is SQTIHQWPATLVQPVGSPLSLECTVEGTSNPNLYWYRQAAGRGLQLLFYSVGIGQISSEVPQNLSASRPQDRQFILSSKKLLLSDSGFYLCAWRLTGNNSPLHFGNGTRLTVT.

The chain recombines TRBV5-1 with TRBJ2-1; 7 bases line up with TRBD2. Trimming at V came to 1 base and at J to 2 bases, leaving 6 bases not matched to a gene. Germline lookup yields CDR1 SGHRS and CDR2 YFSETQ. The CDR3 runs to 16 residues. The DNA for the CDR3 is TGCGCCAGCAGCTTGTCGGCGGGAGTGGCCTACAATGAGCAGTTCTTC. As protein: CASSLSAGVAYNEQFF.

The J gene is TRBJ2-7, the V gene TRBV6-5; D is unresolved. Trimming shortened V by 11 bases and J by 6 bases, and 17 bases separated the two germline ends. Per germline, CDR1 MNHEY and CDR2 SVGAGI. This CDR3 region has 12 residues. The chain's CDR3 is CAAKRPSGEQYF. CDR3 in DNA: TGTGCCGCTAAACGGCCGTCGGGCGAGCAGTACTTC.

The chain joins TRBV7-9 to TRBJ2-3; 9 nucleotides agree with TRBD2. V lost 4 bases, J lost 4 bases, and 9 bases stayed unmatched. Germline-derived CDR1 and CDR2 are SEHNR and FQNEAQ (reference sequence). CDR3 size: 16 residues. The CDR3 loop is CASSSLAGVGADTQYF. CDR3 bases: TGTGCCAGCAGCTCATTAGCGGGAGTTGGAGCAGATACGCAGTATTTT. Drawing the rest from reference TRBV7-9 and TRBJ2-3, the complete variable domain is DTGVSQNPRHKITKRGQNVTFRCDPISEHNRLYWYRQTLGQGPEFLTYFQNEAQLEKSRLLSDRFSAERPKGSFSTLEIQRTEQGDSAMYLCASSSLAGVGADTQYFGPGTRLTVL.

This clone was counted a few times. The chain couples TRBV5-1 to TRBJ2-1, with no clear D. The V and J ends lost 0 bases and 1 base respectively, with 8 bases between them. CDR3 length: 15 amino acids. CDR1 is SGHRS, CDR2 YFSETQ, per germline. CDR3 DNA: TGCGCCAGCAGCTTGGCCCTCAGTTCCTACAATGAGCAGTTCTTC. Protein product: CASSLALSSYNEQFF.

The J gene is TRBJ1-1, the V gene TRBV7-9; possibly TRBD1 for D (6 bases). CDR1 and CDR2 from the germline V gene are SEHNR and FQNEAQ (reference sequence). The CDR3 consists of 18 residues. V was pared by 2 bases and J by 0 bases, with 19 bases between. The CDR3 bases are TGTGCCAGCAGCTTAAAAGGCAGGGGCTCGCTCATGAACACTGAAGCTTTCTTT. This gives the protein CASSLKGRGSLMNTEAFF.

A few counts support this clone. The chain combines TRBV6-5 with TRBJ2-7, with D perhaps matching TRBD1 (5 bases). Germline CDR1 is MNHEY and CDR2 is SVGAGI. Trimming cost V 2 bases and J 0 bases, with 11 bases left between them. This CDR3 is 15 amino acids long. The CDR3 DNA sequence: TGTGCCAGCAGTTACACGGCAGGGTACTCCTACGAGCAGTACTTC. This gives the protein CASSYTAGYSYEQYF.

The gene calls are TRBV29-1 and TRBJ2-1, with unresolved D. Trimming removed 6 bases from V and 0 bases from J, with 12 bases in between. The CDR3 spans 14 residues. From germline, CDR1 is SQVTM and CDR2 ANQGSEA. This CDR3 is CSVAKRSSYNEQFF. The CDR3 DNA is TGCAGCGTGGCTAAACGGAGCTCCTACAATGAGCAGTTCTTC.

The chain joins TRBV7-3 to TRBJ1-2, with 9 bases identical to TRBD1. The CDR3 totals 15 residues. The trim removed 3 bases at V and 6 bases at J, leaving 8 bases unmatched. CDR1 and CDR2 (germline): SGHTA, FQGTGA. CDR3 in DNA: TGTGCCAGCAGCTTGACCCCTAGGGACAGGGATGGCTACACCTTC. Translating it yields CASSLTPRDRDGYTF.

This clone was observed a few times. This rearrangement joins TRBV18 to TRBJ1-3, with D maybe TRBD1 (6 bases). The germline V gene encodes CDR1 KGHSH and CDR2 LQKENI. V lost 8 bases to trimming and J lost 0 bases, with 17 bases between them. The length of the CDR3 is 16 residues. The CDR3 loop is CASAVQGSNSGNTIYF. The CDR3 DNA reads as TGTGCCAGCGCGGTTCAGGGGAGCAACTCTGGAAACACCATATATTTT.

This clone was seen more than once but under ten times. CDR3 amino acids: CASSLAWDRGMEQYF. The DNA for the CDR3 is TGTGCCAGCAGCTTGGCTTGGGACAGGGGGATGGAGCAGTACTTC. The gene calls are TRBV5-6 and TRBJ2-7; the match to TRBD1 covers 11 bases. The germline V gene encodes CDR1 SGHDT and CDR2 YYEEEE. The CDR3 sequence is 15 residues long. V shed 0 bases and J 7 bases; nucleotides not matched to a gene: 6.

This clone came up a few times. J is TRBJ2-1 and V is TRBV27, with 7 bases lining up with TRBD1. Germline CDR1 is MNHEY and CDR2 is SMNVEV (reference sequence). The V gene end was trimmed by 5 bases and the J gene end by 0 bases; junction bases not matched to a gene: 4. This CDR3 is 15 amino acids long. The CDR3 DNA follows: TGTGCCAGCAGTACCACAGGGGCCTCCTACAATGAGCAGTTCTTC. Translation gives CASSTTGASYNEQFF.

This clone was recorded a few times. V usage is TRBV5-4 and J usage is TRBJ2-7; possibly TRBD2 for D (6 bases). Germline V gene data show CDR1 as SGHNT and CDR2 as YYREEE (reference sequence). CDR3 length: 13 amino acids. The V end lost 5 bases, the J end lost 0 bases, and 9 bases lay between the germline ends. The CDR3: CASRGAGSYEQYF. CDR3 coding DNA: TGTGCCAGCAGGGGAGCGGGCTCCTACGAGCAGTACTTC.

This clone has only a few counts. This chain joins TRBV7-2 and TRBJ2-5; D not resolved. V lost 0 bases to trimming and J lost 0 bases, with 11 bases between them. The CDR3 length is 16 residues. CDR1 is SGHTA and CDR2 is FQGNSA in the germline V gene. CDR3 protein: CASSLAGTAYQETQYF. The CDR3 nucleotides read TGTGCCAGCAGCTTAGCGGGCACAGCCTACCAAGAGACCCAGTACTTC.

In its sample, this clone was seen a few times. The CDR3, as DNA: TGTGCCAGCAGCCATTTACATGGACAGGGTCAGTACTTC. It is translated as CASSHLHGQGQYF. This rearrangement joins TRBV6-6 to TRBJ2-7; 8 bases agree with TRBD1. The CDR3 is 13 amino acids. Germline lookup yields CDR1 MNHNY and CDR2 SVGAGI (reference sequence). Trimming at V came to 6 bases and at J to 10 bases, leaving 11 bases not matched to a gene.

The chain carries TRBV5-4 and TRBJ2-2, with 7 positions matching TRBD2. The CDR3 extends over 16 amino acids. V lost 1 base and J lost 0; bases outside the gene matches: 3. Germline-derived CDR1 and CDR2 are SGHNT and YYREEE (reference sequence). DNA of the CDR3: TGTGCCAGCAGCTTGAGACTAGCCCCGAACACCGGGGAGCTGTTTTTT. This translates into CASSLRLAPNTGELFF.

J is TRBJ2-1 and V is TRBV4-2, with TRBD1 matching 11 bases. The CDR3 is 17 amino acids. Germline CDR1 LGHNA, CDR2 YNFKEQ. V shed 4 bases and J 10 bases; nucleotides not matched to a gene: 15. CDR3 sequence (DNA): TGTGCCAGCAGCCCAGCCCAGAGGACAGGGGGCTTCGGCGAGCAGTTCTTC. As protein: CASSPAQRTGGFGEQFF.